The text below deals with one T cell receptor beta chain. The CDR3 runs to 14 residues. The J segment lost 15 bases and the V segment lost 6 bases, leaving 15 bases of the junction unmatched. Per germline, CDR1 MNHEY and CDR2 SMNVEV (reference sequence). This sample is drawn from a study of OX40 agonist ivuxolimab in advanced cancers. Blood draws occurred at baseline, cycle 4 day 1, and cycle 7 day 1. Assay used: immunoSEQ multiplex PCR; TCRdb lists only in-frame clones, some missing. Seen here are roughly 93,000 clones, around 92% observed once, and the top ten hold roughly 0.5%. The receptor was isolated from an adult with an advanced solid tumor such as melanoma, head and neck, liver or kidney cancer. Sample: CD4+ or CD8+ T cells sorted from blood, taken in a trial of the OX40 agonist ivuxolimab. The V gene is TRBV27, the J gene TRBJ2-1; the match to TRBD2 covers 9 bases. CDR3 sequence (DNA): TGTGCCAGCAGCCCCGAGGGAGCGGGGGGTCTATTGTTCTTC. Amino acid sequence: CASSPEGAGGLLFF.